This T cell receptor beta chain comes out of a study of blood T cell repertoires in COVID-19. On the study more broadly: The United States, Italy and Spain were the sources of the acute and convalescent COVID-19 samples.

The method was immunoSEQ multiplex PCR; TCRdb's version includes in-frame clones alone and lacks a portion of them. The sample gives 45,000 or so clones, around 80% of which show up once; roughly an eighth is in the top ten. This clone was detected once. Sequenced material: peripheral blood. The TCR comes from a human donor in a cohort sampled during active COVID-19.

The CDR3 region is CASSLDHTDTQYF. In nucleotides, the CDR3 is TGTGCCAGCAGCTTAGACCACACAGATACGCAGTATTTT. The chain uses TRBV11-3 and TRBJ2-3; D gene ambiguous. Per germline, CDR1 SGHNT and CDR2 YENEEA. Trimming took off 0 bases at V and 2 bases at J, with 3 bases between the two ends. CDR3 length: 13 amino acids.